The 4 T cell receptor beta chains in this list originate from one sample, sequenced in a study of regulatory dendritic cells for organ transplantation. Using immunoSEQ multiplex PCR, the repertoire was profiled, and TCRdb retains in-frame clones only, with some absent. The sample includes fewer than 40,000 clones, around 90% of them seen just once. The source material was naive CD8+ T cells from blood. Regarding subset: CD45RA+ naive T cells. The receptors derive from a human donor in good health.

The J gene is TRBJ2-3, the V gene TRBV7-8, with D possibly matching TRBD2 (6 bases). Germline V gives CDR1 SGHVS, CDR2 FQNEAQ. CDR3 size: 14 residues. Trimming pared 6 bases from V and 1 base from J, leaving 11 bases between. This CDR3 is CASSTQRGTDTQYF. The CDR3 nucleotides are TGTGCCAGCAGTACACAGCGGGGCACAGATACGCAGTATTTT.

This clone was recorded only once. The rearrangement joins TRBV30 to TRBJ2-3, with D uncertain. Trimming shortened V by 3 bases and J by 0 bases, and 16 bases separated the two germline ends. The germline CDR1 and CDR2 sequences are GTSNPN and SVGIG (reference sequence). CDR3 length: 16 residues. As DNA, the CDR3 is TGTGCCTGGAGCGGTAGTGTAGGGTCTAGCACAGATACGCAGTATTTT. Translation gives CAWSGSVGSSTDTQYF.

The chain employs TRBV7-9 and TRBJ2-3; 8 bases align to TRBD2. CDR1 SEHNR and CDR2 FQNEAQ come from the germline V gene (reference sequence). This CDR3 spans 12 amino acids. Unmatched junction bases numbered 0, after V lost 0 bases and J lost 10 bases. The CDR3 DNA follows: TGTGCCAGCAGCTTAGCGGGACTAGCGCAGTATTTT. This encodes CASSLAGLAQYF.

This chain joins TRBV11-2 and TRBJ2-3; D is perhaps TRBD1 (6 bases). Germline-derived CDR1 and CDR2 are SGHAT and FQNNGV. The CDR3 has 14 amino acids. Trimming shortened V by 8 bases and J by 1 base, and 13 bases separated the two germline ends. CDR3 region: CASSGTYGTDTQYF. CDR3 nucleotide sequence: TGTGCCAGCTCCGGGACATACGGCACAGATACGCAGTATTTT.